Listed below are T cell receptor beta chains from one sample, sequenced in a study of molecular identifiers for immune sequencing clone quantification. One entry per CDR3 protein, called by TCRdb with MiXCR from the PCR reads. The data hold 490,000 or so distinct CDR3 sequences, with 20% to 25% observed a single time. Sequencing was done on a sample of naive CD8+ T cells from blood, with Jurkat cell RNA spiked in. Receptor source: a human donor in good health. Some libraries in this study had Jurkat cell RNA spiked in. Both conserved end residues are part of each CDR3. Fields, in order: CDR3 protein, CDR3 DNA, clone size, CDR3 length, V gene, J gene, D gene. D genes are given only for firm matches. The size field is filled for only some rows; it gives once, few, many or a size class.

CASNTGRYYEQYF	TGTGCCAGCAATACAGGGAGGTACTACGAGCAGTACTTC	few	13	TRBV2	TRBJ2-7	.
CSAFDWLNTGELFF	TGCAGTGCTTTTGACTGGTTAAACACCGGGGAGCTGTTTTTT	many	14	TRBV20-1	TRBJ2-2	.
CAWRRKGEQYF	TGTGCCTGGAGACGTAAGGGAGAGCAGTACTTC	many	11	TRBV30	TRBJ2-7	.
CSARDRSKGERYF	TGCAGTGCTCGGGACAGGAGCAAGGGCGAGCGGTACTTC	.	13	TRBV20-1	TRBJ2-7	TRBD1
CASSPPGLLVDTQYF	TGTGCCAGCAGCCCCCCGGGACTGCTCGTGGATACGCAGTATTTT	many	15	TRBV12-3/TRBV12-4	TRBJ2-3	.
CASNNDRVSTDTQYF	TGTGCCAGCAACAACGACAGGGTCAGCACAGATACGCAGTATTTT	.	15	TRBV9	TRBJ2-3	TRBD1
CASSGPPNRGLANEQFF	TGTGCCAGCAGTGGGCCTCCTAACAGGGGGCTAGCCAATGAGCAGTTCTTC	few	17	TRBV25-1	TRBJ2-1	TRBD1
CATGPRHENQPQHF	TGTGCCACCGGTCCGCGGCACGAGAATCAGCCCCAGCATTTT	many	14	TRBV25-1	TRBJ1-5	.
CASSHDRTSGRGNEQFF	TGCGCCAGCAGCCATGATCGGACTAGCGGGAGGGGCAATGAGCAGTTCTTC	.	17	TRBV4-3	TRBJ2-1	TRBD2
CASSIKTPSTDTQYF	TGTGCCAGTAGTATAAAAACACCTAGCACAGATACGCAGTATTTT	.	15	TRBV19	TRBJ2-3	.
CASSQDGTGSGEQYF	TGCGCCAGCAGCCAAGATGGGACAGGGTCGGGAGAGCAGTACTTC	few	15	TRBV4-3	TRBJ2-7	TRBD1
CASSERREGLGTNEKLFF	TGTGCCAGCAGTGAACGGCGGGAGGGTCTAGGGACTAATGAAAAACTGTTTTTT	.	18	TRBV2	TRBJ1-4	.
CASNQSPGVSTDTQYF	TGCGCCAGCAACCAAAGTCCGGGGGTCAGCACAGATACGCAGTATTTT	.	16	TRBV4-1	TRBJ2-3	.
CASSISHEGFTEAFF	TGTGCCAGTAGTATCTCTCACGAGGGGTTCACTGAAGCTTTCTTT	few	15	TRBV19	TRBJ1-1	.
CASQYGHTQYF	TGTGCCAGCCAATATGGACATACGCAGTATTTT	.	11	TRBV27	TRBJ2-3	.
CASSLALQRTDTQYF	TGTGCCAGCAGCCTAGCCCTGCAGCGCACAGATACGCAGTATTTT	many	15	TRBV7-9	TRBJ2-3	.
CASSLGGGTTDTQYF	TGTGCCAGCAGTTTAGGTGGCGGGACGACAGATACGCAGTATTTT	many	15	TRBV12-3/TRBV12-4	TRBJ2-3	.
CASRDRVSNQPQHF	TGTGCCAGCAGGGACAGGGTTAGCAATCAGCCCCAGCATTTT	few	14	TRBV2	TRBJ1-5	TRBD1
CASSLSVEQFF	TGTGCCAGCAGCTTATCCGTTGAGCAGTTCTTC	few	11	TRBV11-2	TRBJ2-1	.
CASSLFGGENTEAFF	TGTGCCAGCAGCTTATTTGGCGGGGAGAACACTGAAGCTTTCTTT	few	15	TRBV7-6	TRBJ1-1	.
CASTPAGVGNEQFF	TGTGCCAGTACGCCGGCGGGAGTAGGCAATGAGCAGTTCTTC	few	14	TRBV19	TRBJ2-1	TRBD2
CASGQAGGFIETQYF	TGTGCTAGTGGTCAAGCAGGGGGCTTCATAGAGACCCAGTACTTC	many	15	TRBV12-5	TRBJ2-5	TRBD1
CASSMGDGEQFF	TGTGCCAGCTCGATGGGGGACGGTGAGCAGTTCTTC	many	12	TRBV2	TRBJ2-1	.
CSARGQKNTEAFF	TGCAGTGCCCGGGGACAGAAGAACACTGAAGCTTTCTTT	many	13	TRBV20-1	TRBJ1-1	TRBD1
CASSPHRQGTGELFF	TGTGCCAGCAGCCCGCACCGACAGGGGACCGGGGAGCTGTTTTTT	many	15	TRBV14	TRBJ2-2	TRBD1
CASSLEGDGSYERYF	TGTGCCAGCAGCTTGGAAGGGGACGGCTCCTACGAGCGGTACTTC	.	15	TRBV7-2	TRBJ2-7	.
CSARDLQNQPQHF	TGCAGTGCTAGAGATCTACAGAATCAGCCCCAGCATTTT	many	13	TRBV20-1	TRBJ1-5	.
CASSFLGQANTDTQYF	TGTGCCAGCAGTTTCCTCGGACAGGCCAACACAGATACGCAGTATTTT	many	16	TRBV27	TRBJ2-3	TRBD1
CASSYSAGINSPLHF	TGTGCCAGCAGTTACTCGGCCGGGATTAATTCACCCCTCCACTTT	.	15	TRBV6-5	TRBJ1-6	.
CASSLGSTGGKSYEQYF	TGTGCCAGCAGTTTGGGGTCGACAGGGGGCAAATCCTACGAGCAGTACTTC	few	17	TRBV28	TRBJ2-7	TRBD1
CATLLEDRTTYEQYF	TGTGCCACCCTCCTCGAAGACAGGACCACCTACGAGCAGTACTTC	few	15	TRBV10-3	TRBJ2-7	.